This T cell receptor (beta chain) was found in a study of cytomegalovirus exposure and HLA in healthy donors. Study-wide results and limits: In a later analysis, TCR beta V- and J-gene trimming showed a link to a missense DCLRE1C variant.

The PCR used 60 Vbeta and 13 Jbeta primers. Sequenced by immunoSEQ multiplex PCR; TCRdb stores in-frame clones only, minus some. The sample carries 150,000 or so clones, approximately 74% recorded once. Turning to this clone: The antigen remains unidentified.

Between the trimmed V and J ends, which lost 3 bases and 0 bases, there was a span of 8 bases. The CDR3 is 14 residues long. Germline loops: CDR1 SGHTA, CDR2 FQGNSA. Healthy bone marrow donors formed the donor group. Sequenced: PBMCs. The source of this sequence is a man between 18 and 29 years old in good health and CMV-seronegative. The chain recombines TRBV7-2 with TRBJ1-1; D is perhaps TRBD1 (6 bases). CDR3 sequence (DNA): TGTGCCAGCAGCTTTGGACAGTTGAACACTGAAGCTTTCTTT. Protein sequence: CASSFGQLNTEAFF.